The 5 T cell receptor beta chains in this list originate from one sample, sequenced in a study of graft-versus-host responses after intestinal transplantation. TCRdb keeps only in-frame clones here, not all; method: immunoSEQ multiplex PCR. Among about 40,000 clones listed, about 90% were seen once. The sample in question was PBMCs, obtained around 320 days after intestinal transplant. These receptors were collected from a human patient who received an intestinal transplant, so some T cells may come from the graft donor.

The chain couples TRBV9 to TRBJ1-5; D is possibly TRBD1 (6 bases). Germline lookup yields CDR1 SGDLS and CDR2 YYNGEE. The CDR3 has 14 residues. V was shortened by 3 bases and J by 4 bases, with 11 bases between the two germline ends. CDR3 DNA: TGTGCCAGCAGCGCGGACAGAGGGAATCAGCCCCAGCATTTT. Protein product: CASSADRGNQPQHF. Complete variable domain (other parts from reference TRBV9 and TRBJ1-5): DSGVTQTPKHLITATGQRVTLRCSPRSGDLSVYWYQQSLDQGLQFLIQYYNGEERAKGNILERFSAQQFPDLHSELNLSSLELGDSALYFCASSADRGNQPQHFGDGTRLSIL.

The V call is TRBV30, the J call TRBJ2-7; no clear D gene. CDR3 length: 13 amino acids. The germline CDR1 and CDR2 sequences are GTSNPN and SVGIG (reference sequence). V was clipped by 3 bases and J by 3 bases, with 12 bases between them. The CDR3 region has the DNA TGTGCCTGGAGGGGGTCTAATGGCTACGAGCAGTACTTC. Protein: CAWRGSNGYEQYF.

This chain joins TRBV4-1 and TRBJ1-1, with a tentative D call TRBD1 (5 bases). CDR3 length equals 16 residues. Germline values: CDR1 MGHRA, CDR2 YSYEKL. V gave up 1 base and J gave up 1 base, with 13 bases separating them. The CDR3 region is CASSQVPWGGNTEAFF. The CDR3 DNA reads as TGCGCCAGCAGCCAAGTCCCCTGGGGGGGGAACACTGAAGCTTTCTTT.

This clone was seen once. The rearrangement joins TRBV5-1 to TRBJ2-5; 8 bases match TRBD2. This CDR3 is 16 amino acids long. The trim removed 1 base at V and 5 bases at J, leaving 10 bases unmatched. The germline V gene encodes CDR1 SGHRS and CDR2 YFSETQ. The chain's CDR3 is CASSLKRGIGEETQYF. CDR3 bases: TGCGCCAGCAGCTTGAAGCGGGGGATTGGCGAGGAGACCCAGTACTTC.

The genes are TRBV14 and TRBJ2-1, with 11 positions matching TRBD1. Germline lookup yields CDR1 SGHDN and CDR2 FVKESK. Unmatched junction bases numbered 8, after V lost 6 bases and J lost 4 bases. The CDR3 runs to 16 residues. In DNA, the CDR3 is TGTGCCAGCAGGGGGAACGGGACAGGGGGATACAATGAGCAGTTCTTC. It translates to CASRGNGTGGYNEQFF.